This is a list of T cell receptor beta chains from one sample in a study of STAT5B mutations in CD4+ large granular lymphocyte leukemia. Only in-frame clones appear in the TCRdb table, and some are missing; sequencing was by immunoSEQ multiplex PCR. The sample holds 20,000 to 25,000 clones, 60% to 80% seen once. The sequencing sample was made of CD4+ T cells from blood buffy coats. Receptors were obtained from a human donor in good health. Both conserved end residues are part of each CDR3. The D gene is left open where the match is weak. Rows give clone size only sometimes, using once, few, many, or a class for an expanded clone.

v_gene: TRBV9
len: 15
j_gene: TRBJ2-1
abundance: .
d_gene: TRBD2
CDR3aa: CASSQVTSGYNEQFF
CDR3nt: TGTGCCAGCAGCCAGGTGACTAGCGGCTACAATGAGCAGTTCTTC

v_gene: TRBV19
len: 14
j_gene: TRBJ1-4
abundance: once
d_gene: .
CDR3aa: CASNSGVTNEKLFF
CDR3nt: TGTGCCAGTAATTCAGGGGTGACTAATGAAAAACTGTTTTTT

v_gene: TRBV29-1
len: 13
j_gene: TRBJ1-2
abundance: .
d_gene: .
CDR3aa: CSVALGTNYGYTF
CDR3nt: TGCAGCGTTGCTTTGGGAACTAACTATGGCTACACCTTC

v_gene: TRBV6-1
len: 15
j_gene: TRBJ1-1
abundance: .
d_gene: .
CDR3aa: CASTEIRAGRTEAFF
CDR3nt: TGTGCCAGCACCGAGATAAGGGCAGGAAGGACTGAAGCTTTCTTT

v_gene: TRBV7-2
len: 14
j_gene: TRBJ2-1
abundance: .
d_gene: TRBD2
CDR3aa: CASSGRGVLYEQFF
CDR3nt: TGTGCCAGCAGCGGGCGGGGGGTACTATATGAGCAGTTCTTC

v_gene: TRBV5-1
len: 18
j_gene: TRBJ2-4
abundance: .
d_gene: .
CDR3aa: CASSLADGWVVAKNIQYF
CDR3nt: TGCGCCAGCAGCTTGGCCGATGGCTGGGTCGTAGCCAAAAACATTCAGTACTTC

v_gene: TRBV7-2
len: 14
j_gene: TRBJ2-1
abundance: .
d_gene: .
CDR3aa: CASSFYGTANEQFF
CDR3nt: TGTGCCAGCAGCTTCTATGGGACGGCTAATGAGCAGTTCTTC

v_gene: TRBV19
len: 16
j_gene: TRBJ1-5
abundance: .
d_gene: TRBD1
CDR3aa: CASSIDRGNHNQPQHF
CDR3nt: TGTGCCAGTAGTATTGACAGGGGGAACCACAATCAGCCCCAGCATTTT

v_gene: TRBV4-2
len: 14
j_gene: TRBJ2-7
abundance: few
d_gene: .
CDR3aa: CASSQTTETYEQYF
CDR3nt: TGTGCCAGCAGCCAAACGACAGAAACCTACGAGCAGTACTTC

v_gene: TRBV5-6
len: 15
j_gene: TRBJ1-1
abundance: .
d_gene: .
CDR3aa: CASSLGPRMNTEAFF
CDR3nt: TGTGCCAGCAGCTTGGGGCCCAGGATGAACACTGAAGCTTTCTTT

v_gene: TRBV18
len: 16
j_gene: TRBJ1-3
abundance: once
d_gene: .
CDR3aa: CASSPPGVVSGNTIYF
CDR3nt: TGTGCCAGCTCACCACCGGGGGTAGTCTCTGGAAACACCATATATTTT

v_gene: TRBV13
len: 16
j_gene: TRBJ2-3
abundance: .
d_gene: TRBD2
CDR3aa: CASSFQAGGGTDTQYF
CDR3nt: TGTGCCAGCAGCTTTCAAGCGGGAGGGGGCACAGATACGCAGTATTTT

v_gene: TRBV5-1
len: 14
j_gene: TRBJ1-5
abundance: .
d_gene: TRBD1
CDR3aa: CASSPGTGVQPQHF
CDR3nt: TGCGCCAGCAGCCCCGGGACAGGGGTGCAGCCCCAGCATTTT

v_gene: TRBV27
len: 15
j_gene: TRBJ2-2
abundance: .
d_gene: TRBD2
CDR3aa: CASSFGREGTGELFF
CDR3nt: TGTGCCAGCAGTTTCGGGCGGGAGGGCACCGGGGAGCTGTTTTTT

v_gene: TRBV7-2
len: 13
j_gene: TRBJ1-1
abundance: .
d_gene: .
CDR3aa: CASSPRRNTEAFF
CDR3nt: TGTGCCAGCAGCCCCCGGCGGAACACTGAAGCTTTCTTT

v_gene: TRBV6-4
len: 15
j_gene: TRBJ2-3
abundance: few
d_gene: .
CDR3aa: CATPGDGNVTDTQYF
CDR3nt: TGTGCCACCCCGGGGGATGGGAACGTAACAGATACGCAGTATTTT

v_gene: TRBV6-1
len: 14
j_gene: TRBJ1-6
abundance: .
d_gene: .
CDR3aa: CASSESAFNSPLHF
CDR3nt: TGTGCCAGCAGTGAGTCTGCCTTTAATTCACCCCTCCACTTT

v_gene: TRBV6-1
len: 14
j_gene: TRBJ2-1
abundance: .
d_gene: TRBD2
CDR3aa: CASSWAGGPYEQFF
CDR3nt: TGTGCCAGCTCATGGGCGGGAGGGCCCTATGAGCAGTTCTTC

v_gene: TRBV6-1
len: 16
j_gene: TRBJ1-5
abundance: .
d_gene: .
CDR3aa: CASSESVGGGNQPQHF
CDR3nt: TGTGCCAGCAGTGAAAGTGTGGGGGGTGGCAATCAGCCCCAGCATTTT

v_gene: TRBV28
len: 15
j_gene: TRBJ2-6
abundance: medium-sized
d_gene: .
CDR3aa: CASNRPGVGANVLTF
CDR3nt: TGTGCCAGCAACCGCCCAGGGGTTGGCGCCAACGTCCTGACTTTC

v_gene: TRBV23-1
len: 14
j_gene: TRBJ2-7
abundance: .
d_gene: .
CDR3aa: CASSDFTVVYEQYF
CDR3nt: TGCGCCAGCAGTGATTTTACAGTGGTCTACGAGCAGTACTTC

v_gene: TRBV7-9
len: 19
j_gene: TRBJ2-1
abundance: .
d_gene: TRBD2
CDR3aa: CASSFMGLAGTLVVREQFF
CDR3nt: TGTGCCAGCAGCTTTATGGGACTAGCGGGAACATTAGTAGTCAGGGAGCAGTTCTTC

v_gene: TRBV5-5
len: 13
j_gene: TRBJ1-1
abundance: .
d_gene: .
CDR3aa: CASSLDRNTEAFF
CDR3nt: TGTGCCAGCAGCTTGGACAGGAACACTGAAGCTTTCTTT

v_gene: TRBV28
len: 14
j_gene: TRBJ1-2
abundance: .
d_gene: .
CDR3aa: CASGRTILTRGYTF
CDR3nt: TGTGCCAGCGGCCGGACTATACTCACTAGAGGCTACACCTTC

v_gene: TRBV18
len: 12
j_gene: TRBJ2-1
abundance: .
d_gene: .
CDR3aa: CASSPRNNEQFF
CDR3nt: TGTGCCAGCTCACCAAGAAACAATGAGCAGTTCTTC

v_gene: TRBV5-4
len: 13
j_gene: TRBJ2-5
abundance: .
d_gene: TRBD1
CDR3aa: CATTGVDRETQYF
CDR3nt: TGTGCCACTACAGGGGTCGACCGGGAGACCCAGTACTTC

v_gene: TRBV11-2
len: 15
j_gene: TRBJ1-1
abundance: few
d_gene: .
CDR3aa: CASSLTNSANTEAFF
CDR3nt: TGTGCCAGCAGCCTAACGAACAGCGCCAACACTGAAGCTTTCTTT

v_gene: TRBV7-3
len: 15
j_gene: TRBJ2-5
abundance: .
d_gene: TRBD2
CDR3aa: CASSPGGGFKETQYF
CDR3nt: TGTGCCAGCAGCCCGGGGGGTGGGTTTAAAGAGACCCAGTACTTC

v_gene: TRBV6-7
len: 11
j_gene: TRBJ2-1
abundance: .
d_gene: .
CDR3aa: CASSYFGEQFF
CDR3nt: TGTGCCAGCAGTTATTTTGGCGAGCAGTTCTTC

v_gene: TRBV7-9
len: 15
j_gene: TRBJ1-2
abundance: .
d_gene: .
CDR3aa: CASSPSGGRNYGYTF
CDR3nt: TGTGCCAGCAGCCCCTCCGGGGGTCGGAACTATGGCTACACCTTC

v_gene: TRBV7-6
len: 16
j_gene: TRBJ2-5
abundance: .
d_gene: .
CDR3aa: CASSPSRGLSVETQYF
CDR3nt: TGTGCCAGCAGCCCCTCCCGGGGCCTATCGGTGGAGACCCAGTACTTC

v_gene: TRBV10-2
len: 13
j_gene: TRBJ1-5
abundance: few
d_gene: .
CDR3aa: CASTEVARQPQHF
CDR3nt: TGCGCCAGCACCGAAGTCGCACGTCAGCCCCAGCATTTT

v_gene: TRBV5-1
len: 15
j_gene: TRBJ1-1
abundance: few
d_gene: .
CDR3aa: CASSLMEGGSTEAFF
CDR3nt: TGCGCCAGCAGCTTGATGGAGGGCGGGAGTACTGAAGCTTTCTTT

v_gene: TRBV10-2
len: 15
j_gene: TRBJ2-4
abundance: .
d_gene: .
CDR3aa: CASSEPQGGSGIQYF
CDR3nt: TGCGCCAGCAGTGAACCTCAGGGGGGATCAGGCATTCAGTACTTC

v_gene: TRBV4-1
len: 17
j_gene: TRBJ2-3
abundance: .
d_gene: TRBD2
CDR3aa: CASSQDLVREGRHTQYF
CDR3nt: TGCGCCAGCAGCCAAGATTTAGTTCGGGAGGGCCGACATACGCAGTATTTT